One and the same sample provided the 14 T cell receptor beta chains below, sequenced in a study of T cell changes during pregnancy in multiple sclerosis. Clones were read by immunoSEQ multiplex PCR, and TCRdb kept only the in-frame ones, dropping some. The sample records 45,000 to 55,000 clones, around 92% being singletons. Sequenced here: CD4+ T cells from peripheral blood mononuclear cells, sampled after pregnancy. The source of these receptors is a female donor in good health, enrolled as a control in a pregnancy study.

This rearrangement joins TRBV15 to TRBJ2-1; 7 positions match TRBD2. J was trimmed by 4 bases and V by 1 base; bases with no gene match: 1. The CDR3 totals 14 residues. The V gene's germline CDR1 is LNHNV and CDR2 YYDKDF (reference sequence). The CDR3 reads CATSRGGGYNEQFF. The CDR3 region has the DNA TGTGCCACCAGCAGAGGGGGGGGGTACAATGAGCAGTTCTTC.

This clone was picked up one time. The gene calls are TRBV4-2 and TRBJ1-1; D call uncertain. This CDR3 region has 15 residues. The V end lost 0 bases, the J end lost 2 bases, and 10 bases lay between the germline ends. The germline gives CDR1 LGHNA, CDR2 YNFKEQ. DNA of the CDR3: TGTGCCAGCAGCCAAGAGGCTGCAGGAAACACTGAAGCTTTCTTT. Encoded protein: CASSQEAAGNTEAFF.

The genes are TRBV6-1 and TRBJ1-1; maybe TRBD1 (6 bases). The V end lost 6 bases, the J end lost 7 bases, and 21 bases lay between the germline ends. This CDR3 has 15 residues. From germline, CDR1 is MNHNS and CDR2 SASEGT. The CDR3 spells CASRLEGRGENEAFF. DNA of the CDR3: TGTGCCAGCAGACTGGAGGGGAGGGGGGAGAATGAAGCTTTCTTT.

The V and J genes are TRBV9 and TRBJ2-1; D might be TRBD1 (6 bases). The germline gives CDR1 SGDLS, CDR2 YYNGEE. V was pared by 6 bases and J by 14 bases, with 15 bases between. This CDR3 contains 11 residues. CDR3 DNA: TGTGCCAGCAAGGGGGACGGGGAAAAGTTCTTC. Translating gives CASKGDGEKFF.

This chain connects TRBV4-2 to TRBJ1-6; D gene unclear. From germline, CDR1 is LGHNA and CDR2 YNFKEQ. V lost 0 bases and J 7 bases, leaving 7 bases between the germline ends. The CDR3 has 14 amino acids. This CDR3 is CASSQDLINSPLHF. CDR3 in DNA: TGTGCCAGCAGCCAAGACTTAATCAATTCACCCCTCCACTTT.

The chain has TRBV28 and TRBJ1-2, with TRBD1 matching over 7 bases. The CDR3 has 15 residues. J gave up 4 bases and V 6 bases, and 11 bases lay outside the gene matches. Germline CDR1 reads MDHEN; CDR2 reads SYDVKM. The CDR3 here is CASRPPGTVFYGYTF. DNA for the CDR3: TGTGCCAGCAGGCCGCCCGGGACAGTCTTCTATGGCTACACCTTC.

The rearrangement joins TRBV7-9 to TRBJ1-4, with TRBD1 matching 10 bases. The V gene's germline CDR1 is SEHNR and CDR2 FQNEAQ (reference sequence). The CDR3 contains 16 residues. The J segment lost 8 bases and the V segment lost 5 bases, leaving 11 bases of the junction unmatched. This CDR3 is CASSRRGDRGNEKLFF. CDR3 bases: TGTGCCAGCAGCCGCCGAGGGGACAGGGGAAACGAAAAACTGTTTTTT.

This chain links TRBV4-3 with TRBJ2-7, with D unclear. This CDR3 has 14 amino acids. CDR1 LGHNA and CDR2 YSLEER come from the germline V gene. The V end lost 1 base, the J end lost 3 bases, and 10 bases lay between the germline ends. The CDR3 bases are TGCGCCAGCAGCCAAGGTCCCCTCCTCTACGAGCAGTACTTC. Translated: CASSQGPLLYEQYF.

This sequence joins TRBV28 and TRBJ1-2, with TRBD1 as a possible D gene (6 bases). Germline loops: CDR1 MDHEN, CDR2 SYDVKM. The V end was cut by 3 bases, the J end by 8 bases, with 16 bases between. CDR3 length equals 14 residues. In nucleotides, the CDR3 is TGTGCCAGCAGTTTGTACAGGGCCCTGGGAGGCTACACCTTC. This gives the protein CASSLYRALGGYTF.

The CDR3 sequence: CASSSSTSLSTDTQYF. In DNA form, the CDR3 reads TGTGCCAGCAGCTCCTCAACTAGTTTGAGCACAGATACGCAGTATTTT. The chain carries TRBV5-6 and TRBJ2-3, with D possibly matching TRBD2 (5 bases). Trimming shortened V by 3 bases and J by 0 bases, and 14 bases separated the two germline ends. CDR1 SGHDT and CDR2 YYEEEE come from the germline V gene. This CDR3 region has 16 residues.

The V and J genes are TRBV6-5 and TRBJ2-3, with 8 bases aligning to TRBD2. The V segment lost 2 bases and the J segment 2 bases; nucleotides outside the gene matches: 6. CDR1 is MNHEY, CDR2 SVGAGI, per germline. This CDR3 spans 16 amino acids. CDR3 amino acids: CASSYGRGGSTDTQYF. Written as DNA, the CDR3 is TGTGCCAGCAGTTACGGGCGCGGGGGGTCCACAGATACGCAGTATTTT.

This chain joins TRBV29-1 and TRBJ1-1; D may be TRBD1 (5 bases). The CDR3 is made up of 13 amino acids. Deletions cut 7 bases from V and 0 bases from J, with 12 bases between. CDR1 and CDR2 (germline): SQVTM, ANQGSEA. The CDR3 protein is CSGEDILNTEAFF. The CDR3 DNA reads as TGCAGCGGCGAGGACATATTGAACACTGAAGCTTTCTTT.

The V call is TRBV27, the J call TRBJ2-4; perhaps TRBD1 as D (6 bases). The germline V gene encodes CDR1 MNHEY and CDR2 SMNVEV (reference sequence). Trimming pared 3 bases from V and 3 bases from J, leaving 21 bases between. The CDR3 loop spans 18 amino acids. CDR3 nucleotide sequence: TGTGCCAGCAGTTTGGGGTGGGGAAGACAGGTTGGCAAAAACATTCAGTACTTC. Translation: CASSLGWGRQVGKNIQYF.

The chain's CDR3 is CASSRVDRGTEAFF. CDR3 DNA: TGTGCCAGCAGCCGGGTGGACAGGGGCACTGAAGCTTTCTTT. This sequence joins TRBV4-2 and TRBJ1-1, with TRBD1 matching over 9 bases. The CDR3 is made up of 14 amino acids. V shed 4 bases and J 4 bases; nucleotides not matched to a gene: 4. Per germline, CDR1 LGHNA and CDR2 YNFKEQ.